The 20 T cell receptor beta chains below were found in one sample sequenced in a study of blood T cell repertoires in COVID-19. Method: immunoSEQ multiplex PCR; TCRdb's copy keeps in-frame clones and lacks some. The table includes some 180,000 clones, around 87% detected once. Material: PBMCs or T cells enriched from blood (not recorded which). All receptors come from a woman in her thirties or forties in a cohort exposed to, infected with or recovered from COVID-19 (not recorded which).

This clone was seen ten or more times. The rearrangement links TRBV7-9 to TRBJ2-1, with 11 bases fitting TRBD2. With 1 base clipped from V and 15 bases from J, the junction kept 5 bases outside the gene matches. Germline V gene data show CDR1 as SEHNR and CDR2 as FQNEAQ (reference sequence). This CDR3 has 13 residues. DNA for the CDR3: TGTGCCAGCAGCTTAGTGGATAGCGGGAGGGGGTTCTTC. It specifies CASSLVDSGRGFF.

V usage is TRBV5-1 and J usage is TRBJ2-4, with a weak D call TRBD2 (5 bases). From germline, CDR1 is SGHRS and CDR2 YFSETQ. V was cut by 0 bases and J by 0 bases, with 13 bases left in between. The CDR3 runs to 17 residues. The CDR3 loop is CASSLGGVLLAKNIQYF. As DNA, the CDR3 is TGCGCCAGCAGCTTGGGGGGAGTCCTCCTAGCCAAAAACATTCAGTACTTC.

The genes are TRBV27 and TRBJ2-2, with 11 bases fitting TRBD1. The CDR3 sequence is 16 residues long. After removal of 5 bases from V and 6 bases from J, the junction contained 8 bases not matched to a gene. CDR1 MNHEY and CDR2 SMNVEV come from the germline V gene (reference sequence). In nucleotides, the CDR3 is TGTGCCAGCAGTCTGGACAGGGGGCTTGGCCCCGGGGAGCTGTTTTTT. Translated: CASSLDRGLGPGELFF.

This chain uses TRBV19 with TRBJ2-1, with TRBD2 matching over 7 bases. The CDR3 contains 15 residues. Per the germline V gene, CDR1 is LNHDA and CDR2 is SQIVND (reference sequence). The junction had 7 bases not matched to a gene; V was cut back by 3 bases and J by 5 bases. The CDR3 region has the DNA TGTGCCAGTAGTATTCTAGCTAGCGGAAACAATGAGCAGTTCTTC. This codes for CASSILASGNNEQFF.

The chain carries TRBV6-1 and TRBJ1-1; D is perhaps TRBD1 (5 bases). The CDR3 runs to 16 residues. V lost 2 bases to trimming and J lost 0 bases, with 13 bases between them. CDR1 and CDR2 from the germline V gene are MNHNS and SASEGT. The CDR3 spells CASSEWGQGLNTEAFF. Here the CDR3 DNA reads TGTGCCAGCAGTGAATGGGGTCAGGGCTTGAACACTGAAGCTTTCTTT.

J is TRBJ2-2 and V is TRBV4-3, with TRBD2 as a possible D gene (6 bases). The CDR3 totals 14 residues. With 7 bases removed from V and 0 bases from J, the gap between germline ends came to 9 bases. Germline CDR1 and CDR2: LGHNA and YSLEER. CDR3 DNA: TGCGCCAGCACTAGCGCCGCGAACACCGGGGAGCTGTTTTTT. It translates to CASTSAANTGELFF.

This clone was seen only once. This CDR3 is CASSLSPGVGYTF. CDR3 coding DNA: TGTGCCAGCAGTTTGTCGCCAGGGGTCGGCTACACCTTC. This chain uses TRBV12-3 or TRBV12-4 with TRBJ1-2; D may be TRBD1 (6 bases). The CDR3 is 13 residues long. The ends were cut back, 3 bases at V and 8 bases at J, with 13 bases in the middle.

The chain has TRBV5-1 and TRBJ2-3; tentative D call: TRBD2 (6 bases). Per germline, CDR1 SGHRS and CDR2 YFSETQ. Deletions cut 0 bases from V and 2 bases from J, with 10 bases between. There are 15 residues in the CDR3. Here the CDR3 reads CASSLEVADTDTQYF. The DNA of the CDR3 is TGCGCCAGCAGCTTGGAAGTAGCGGACACAGATACGCAGTATTTT.

The V gene is TRBV19, the J gene TRBJ2-1, with 7 bases fitting TRBD2. J lost 6 bases, V lost 5 bases, and 13 bases had no gene match. The CDR3 covers 16 residues. Germline lookup yields CDR1 LNHDA and CDR2 SQIVND (reference sequence). CDR3 amino acids: CASSQSRTSPFNEQFF. In DNA, the CDR3 is TGTGCCAGTAGTCAGTCGAGGACTAGTCCTTTCAATGAGCAGTTCTTC.

The chain couples TRBV6-5 to TRBJ2-7, with 9 bases identical to TRBD1. This CDR3 has 15 residues. The ends lost 5 bases at V and 2 bases at J; junction bases unmatched: 7. Germline V gene data show CDR1 as MNHEY and CDR2 as SVGAGI. The CDR3 DNA reads as TGTGCCAGCAGTCCCGGACAGGGGAGTGCCTACGAGCAGTACTTC. This encodes CASSPGQGSAYEQYF.

V usage is TRBV4-3 and J usage is TRBJ2-2; 7 bases fit TRBD2. The CDR3 spans 14 residues. Losses at the gene ends were 6 bases for V and 0 bases for J; bases not matched to a gene: 1. The germline gives CDR1 LGHNA, CDR2 YSLEER. The CDR3 nucleotides read TGCGCCAGCAGGGCGGGAGCGAACACCGGGGAGCTGTTTTTT. It codes for CASRAGANTGELFF.

The V call is TRBV19, the J call TRBJ2-3; tentatively, D is TRBD2 (5 bases). This CDR3 is 14 amino acids long. V lost 3 bases to trimming and J lost 2 bases, with 9 bases between them. CDR1 is LNHDA, CDR2 SQIVND, per germline (reference sequence). CDR3 sequence (DNA): TGTGCCAGTAGTATGTCCGGGAACACAGATACGCAGTATTTT. Its translation: CASSMSGNTDTQYF.

V usage is TRBV5-1 and J usage is TRBJ2-1; D gene uncertain. Trimming pared 0 bases from V and 10 bases from J, leaving 5 bases between. Looked up from germline, CDR1 is SGHRS and CDR2 is YFSETQ. The CDR3 covers 11 residues. This CDR3 is CASSLAREQFF. In DNA form, the CDR3 reads TGCGCCAGCAGCTTGGCGAGGGAGCAGTTCTTC. The full variable domain, in which reference TRBV5-1 and TRBJ2-1 provide the parts outside the CDR3, is KAGVTQTPRYLIKTRGQQVTLSCSPISGHRSVSWYQQTPGQGLQFLFEYFSETQRNKGNFPGRFSGRQFSNSRSEMNVSTLELGDSALYLCASSLAREQFFGPGTRLTVL.

The chain combines TRBV4-1 with TRBJ1-3, with D possibly being TRBD1 (5 bases). This CDR3 comprises 16 residues. V lost 1 base, J lost 8 bases, and 18 bases lay in between. Looked up from germline, CDR1 is MGHRA and CDR2 is YSYEKL. In DNA, the CDR3 is TGCGCCAGCAGCCAAGTGTCTGGCAGGGTCGGAGACACCATATATTTT. Encoded protein: CASSQVSGRVGDTIYF.

This clone has only one observation. V is TRBV11-2 and J is TRBJ1-5, with 7 bases that match TRBD1. V lost 5 bases to trimming and J lost 7 bases; unmatched junction nucleotides: 8. Germline V gives CDR1 SGHAT, CDR2 FQNNGV. This CDR3 is built from 14 residues. CDR3 protein: CASSQTGNSQPQHF. The CDR3 region has the DNA TGTGCCAGCAGCCAGACAGGGAACTCGCAGCCCCAGCATTTT. The variable domain in full, completed from reference TRBV11-2 and TRBJ1-5, reads EAGVAQSPRYKIIEKRQSVAFWCNPISGHATLYWYQQILGQGPKLLIQFQNNGVVDDSQLPKDRFSAERLKGVDSTLKIQPAKLEDSAVYLCASSQTGNSQPQHFGDGTRLSIL.

The count of this clone is one. The genes are TRBV6-5 and TRBJ1-1; D not resolved. CDR1 is MNHEY, CDR2 SVGAGI, per germline. With 7 bases removed from V and 1 base from J, the gap between germline ends came to 10 bases. The CDR3 is 13 amino acids. The DNA for the CDR3 is TGTGCCAGCACCCCAGCGGGGAACACTGAAGCTTTCTTT. Translating it yields CASTPAGNTEAFF.

The chain employs TRBV7-2 and TRBJ1-2, with 9 bases matching TRBD1. In germline, CDR1 is SGHTA, CDR2 FQGNSA. The CDR3 has 15 residues. V dropped 4 bases and J dropped 7; count of bases not matched to a gene: 10. CDR3 protein: CASSSGTGTRSGYTF. CDR3 nucleotide sequence: TGTGCCAGCAGCTCCGGGACAGGGACAAGGTCTGGCTACACCTTC.

The chain has TRBV14 and TRBJ1-1; D might be TRBD1 (6 bases). This CDR3 contains 15 residues. The germline V and J ends were trimmed by 4 bases and 2 bases, with 14 bases remaining between them. The V gene's germline CDR1 is SGHDN and CDR2 FVKESK. CDR3: CASSPYRVRNTEAFF. In DNA form, the CDR3 reads TGTGCCAGCAGCCCATACAGGGTCCGTAACACTGAAGCTTTCTTT.

The chain recombines TRBV4-2 with TRBJ1-5; no reliable D call. Trimming took off 1 base at V and 5 bases at J, with 9 bases between the two ends. The length of the CDR3 is 14 residues. Per germline, CDR1 LGHNA and CDR2 YNFKEQ. CDR3 in amino acids: CASSQVTYDQPQHF. CDR3 DNA sequence: TGTGCCAGCAGCCAAGTAACCTACGATCAGCCCCAGCATTTT.

This clone showed up just a few times. This chain connects TRBV4-1 to TRBJ2-7; TRBD2 might be the D (6 bases). Trimming took 1 base from V and 1 from J, leaving 17 bases between them. CDR3 length: 17 amino acids. Germline V gene lookup returns CDR1 MGHRA and CDR2 YSYEKL. The DNA of the CDR3 is TGCGCCAGCAGCCAAGGCCCATTAAGCGGGTCATCCTACGAGCAGTACTTC. This codes for CASSQGPLSGSSYEQYF.